These 6 T cell receptor beta chains were sequenced from one sample in a study of glioma-infiltrating T cells after dendritic cell vaccination. Data came from immunoSEQ multiplex PCR; TCRdb stores just in-frame clones and leaves some out. The data hold over 90,000 clones, with 81% observed a single time. Here the sequenced sample was blood, taken before dendritic cell vaccination. All receptors come from a human donor with glioblastoma.

This clone has more than one count but fewer than ten. The gene calls are TRBV11-2 and TRBJ2-7; 13 bases fit TRBD2. The CDR3 covers 15 residues. The germline V gene encodes CDR1 SGHAT and CDR2 FQNNGV. Germline trimming cut 2 bases from V and 7 bases from J; bases unmatched to any gene: 5. The CDR3 here is CASSLTGLAGREQYF. CDR3 in DNA: TGTGCCAGCAGCTTAACGGGACTAGCGGGGCGTGAGCAGTACTTC.

The V and J genes are TRBV23-1 and TRBJ1-1, with TRBD1 identical over 9 bases. TRBV23-1 is placed among ORFs of uncertain function. Trimming cost V 2 bases and J 3 bases; bases outside gene matches: 4. The CDR3 is 15 amino acids. CDR3 amino acids: CASSQGTGLDTEAFF. CDR3 sequence (DNA): TGCGCCAGCAGTCAAGGGACAGGGTTGGACACTGAAGCTTTCTTT.

The chain links TRBV5-5 to TRBJ2-1; possibly TRBD1 for D (7 bases). Trimming pared 0 bases from V and 8 bases from J, leaving 15 bases between. The length of the CDR3 is 15 residues. Germline V gene sequence: CDR1 SGHKS, CDR2 YYEKEE (reference sequence). The chain's CDR3 is CASSLVGGVADEQFF. In DNA, the CDR3 is TGTGCCAGCAGCTTGGTAGGGGGCGTAGCGGATGAGCAGTTCTTC.

The chain joins TRBV7-2 to TRBJ1-1; D unclear. CDR1 is SGHTA, CDR2 FQGNSA, per germline. V lost 4 bases and J lost 0, with 12 bases in between. The CDR3 is made up of 15 amino acids. The CDR3 sequence: CASSSPDTMNTEAFF. The DNA of the CDR3 is TGTGCCAGCAGCTCTCCAGACACAATGAACACTGAAGCTTTCTTT.

This clone appeared a single time. V gene TRBV11-2 combines with J gene TRBJ1-2, with 7 nucleotides matching TRBD1. The CDR3 sequence is 16 residues long. Germline values: CDR1 SGHAT, CDR2 FQNNGV. V lost 3 bases to trimming and J lost 3 bases; unmatched junction nucleotides: 10. The CDR3 here is CASSFKTGRYDYGYTF. The CDR3 DNA sequence: TGTGCCAGCAGCTTCAAGACAGGGCGGTACGACTATGGCTACACCTTC.

The chain is built from TRBV6-1 and TRBJ2-5; the match to TRBD1 covers 7 bases. The V gene's germline CDR1 is MNHNS and CDR2 SASEGT. The V segment lost 2 bases and the J segment 1 base; nucleotides outside the gene matches: 13. The CDR3 totals 18 residues. The CDR3 nucleotides read TGTGCCAGCAGTGAACTTCCCGGGACAGTCAGGTTCCAAGAGACCCAGTACTTC. It encodes CASSELPGTVRFQETQYF.